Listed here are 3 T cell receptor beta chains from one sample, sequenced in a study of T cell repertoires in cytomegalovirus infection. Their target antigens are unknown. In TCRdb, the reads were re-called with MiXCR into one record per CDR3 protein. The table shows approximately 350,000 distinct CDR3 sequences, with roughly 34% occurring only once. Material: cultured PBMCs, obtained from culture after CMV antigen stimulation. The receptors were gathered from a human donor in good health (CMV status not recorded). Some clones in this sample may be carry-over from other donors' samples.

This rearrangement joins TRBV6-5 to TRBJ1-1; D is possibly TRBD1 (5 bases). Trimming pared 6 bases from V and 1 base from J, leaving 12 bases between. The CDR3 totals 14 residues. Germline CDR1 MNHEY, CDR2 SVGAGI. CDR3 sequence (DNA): TGTGCCAGCAGCAAGTGGGGGGGGAACACTGAAGCTTTCTTT. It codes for CASSKWGGNTEAFF.

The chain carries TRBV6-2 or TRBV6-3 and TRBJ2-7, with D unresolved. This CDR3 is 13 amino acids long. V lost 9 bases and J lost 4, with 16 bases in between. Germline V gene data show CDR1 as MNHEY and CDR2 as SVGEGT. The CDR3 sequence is CASSTGGLYEQYV. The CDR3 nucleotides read TGTGCCAGTTCCACGGGCGGTCTGTACGAGCAGTACGTC.

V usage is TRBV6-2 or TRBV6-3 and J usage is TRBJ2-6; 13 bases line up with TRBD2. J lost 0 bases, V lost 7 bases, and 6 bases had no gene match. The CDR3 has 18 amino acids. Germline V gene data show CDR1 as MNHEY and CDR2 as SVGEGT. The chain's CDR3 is CASNRLAGGHSGANVLTF. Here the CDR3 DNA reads TGTGCCAGCAATCGACTAGCGGGAGGTCACTCTGGGGCCAACGTCCTGACTTTC.